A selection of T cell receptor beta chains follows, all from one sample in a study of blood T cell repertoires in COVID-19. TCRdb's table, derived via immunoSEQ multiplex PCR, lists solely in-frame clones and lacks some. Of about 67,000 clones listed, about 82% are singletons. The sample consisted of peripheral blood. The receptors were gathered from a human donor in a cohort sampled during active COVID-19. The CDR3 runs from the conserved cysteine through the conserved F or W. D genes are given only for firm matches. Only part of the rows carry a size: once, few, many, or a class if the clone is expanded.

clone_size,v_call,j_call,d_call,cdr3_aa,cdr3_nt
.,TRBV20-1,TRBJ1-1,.,CSAGPVFGAFF,TGCAGTGCTGGGCCAGTATTTGGCGCTTTCTTT
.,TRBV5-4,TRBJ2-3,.,CASSTQRGDTQYF,TGTGCCAGCAGCACCCAACGGGGTGATACGCAGTATTTT
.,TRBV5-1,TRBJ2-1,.,CASSELVHNEQFF,TGCGCCAGCAGCGAGCTAGTCCACAATGAGCAGTTCTTC
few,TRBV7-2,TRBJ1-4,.,CASSLDGPQASFEKLFF,TGTGCCAGCAGCTTAGACGGTCCCCAGGCATCATTCGAAAAACTGTTTTTT
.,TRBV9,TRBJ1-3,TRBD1,CASSQGGSGNTIYF,TGTGCCAGCAGCCAGGGGGGTTCTGGAAACACCATATATTTT
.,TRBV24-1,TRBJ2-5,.,CATSDSRVLQETQYF,TGTGCCACCAGTGATAGCCGGGTTCTGCAAGAGACCCAGTACTTC
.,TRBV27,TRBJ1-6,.,CASRSYLGSSYNSPLHF,TGTGCCAGCAGATCTTATCTGGGGAGCTCCTATAATTCACCCCTCCACTTT
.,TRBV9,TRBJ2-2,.,CASSVDRSGTGELFF,TGTGCCAGCAGCGTCGACCGGAGCGGCACCGGGGAGCTGTTTTTT
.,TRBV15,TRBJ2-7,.,CATSRDKGEGRYEQYF,TGTGCCACCAGCAGAGATAAAGGTGAGGGGAGGTACGAGCAGTACTTC
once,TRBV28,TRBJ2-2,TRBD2,CASSFLAGEYTGELFF,TGTGCCAGCAGTTTTCTAGCGGGGGAGTACACCGGGGAGCTGTTTTTT
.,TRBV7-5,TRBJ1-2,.,CARSPSPYYGYTF,TGTGCCAGAAGCCCTTCTCCGTACTATGGCTACACCTTC
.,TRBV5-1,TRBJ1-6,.,CASSLVLSSYNSPLHF,TGCGCCAGCAGCTTGGTGCTTAGCTCCTATAATTCACCCCTCCACTTT
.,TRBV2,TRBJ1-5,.,CASSEELGGRNQPQHF,TGTGCCAGCAGTGAAGAACTCGGGGGAAGGAATCAGCCCCAGCATTTT
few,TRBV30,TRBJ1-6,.,CAWSATPNSPLHF,TGTGCCTGGAGCGCTACCCCAAATTCACCCCTCCACTTT
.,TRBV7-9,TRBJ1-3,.,CASSPSRVRSGNTIYF,TGTGCCAGCAGCCCCAGCCGGGTGCGCTCTGGAAACACCATATATTTT
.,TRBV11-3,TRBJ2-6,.,CASSLGAGITSGANVLTF,TGTGCCAGCAGCTTAGGGGCAGGGATAACTTCTGGGGCCAACGTCCTGACTTTC
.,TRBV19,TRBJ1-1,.,CASSITIVGNTEAFF,TGTGCCAGTAGTATTACTATCGTAGGAAACACTGAAGCTTTCTTT
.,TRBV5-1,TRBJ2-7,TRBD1,CASSLGDRAGHEQYF,TGCGCCAGCAGCTTGGGGGACAGGGCCGGCCACGAGCAGTACTTC
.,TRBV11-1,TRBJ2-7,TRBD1,CASSFTEQGAEEQYF,TGTGCCAGCAGCTTCACTGAACAGGGGGCGGAGGAGCAGTACTTC
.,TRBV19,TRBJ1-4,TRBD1,CASSIYGQEEKLFF,TGTGCCAGTAGTATTTATGGACAGGAGGAAAAACTGTTTTTT
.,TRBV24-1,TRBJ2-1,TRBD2,CATSSGAYNEQFF,TGTGCCACCAGTAGCGGGGCCTACAATGAGCAGTTCTTC
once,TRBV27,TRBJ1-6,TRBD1,CASSFNRQTGASYNSPLHF,TGTGCCAGCAGTTTTAATCGGCAGACAGGGGCGTCCTATAATTCACCCCTCCACTTT
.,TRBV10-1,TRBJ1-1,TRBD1,CARRKPDRRTEAFF,TGCGCCAGGCGAAAGCCGGACAGGCGAACTGAAGCTTTCTTT
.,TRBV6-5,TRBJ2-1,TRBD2,CASRDSGGTDEQFF,TGTGCCAGCCGGGATAGCGGGGGGACCGATGAGCAGTTCTTC
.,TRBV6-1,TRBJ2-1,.,CASSELGRLAHNEQFF,TGTGCCAGCAGTGAACTGGGCCGCCTAGCACACAATGAGCAGTTCTTC
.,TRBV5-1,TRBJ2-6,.,CASSGGHSGANVLTF,TGCGCCAGCAGTGGAGGCCACTCTGGGGCCAACGTCCTGACTTTC
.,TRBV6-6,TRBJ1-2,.,CASDLGGSYGYTF,TGTGCCAGCGACCTTGGCGGATCCTATGGCTACACCTTC
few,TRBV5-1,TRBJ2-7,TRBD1,CASSEGGDRGLYEQYF,TGCGCCAGCAGCGAGGGAGGGGACAGGGGGCTCTACGAGCAGTACTTC
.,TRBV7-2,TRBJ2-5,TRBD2,CASSRTSGGGETQYF,TGTGCCAGCAGCCGGACTAGCGGGGGAGGGGAGACCCAGTACTTC
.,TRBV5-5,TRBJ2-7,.,CASSLGQGGFYEQYF,TGTGCCAGCAGCTTGGGCCAGGGGGGATTTTACGAGCAGTACTTC
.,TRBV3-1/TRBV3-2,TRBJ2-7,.,CASSQDSSPYEQYF,TGTGCCAGCAGCCAAGATTCCAGTCCCTACGAGCAGTACTTC
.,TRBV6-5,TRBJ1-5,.,CASSVEAHQPQHF,TGTGCCAGCAGCGTGGAGGCACATCAGCCCCAGCATTTT
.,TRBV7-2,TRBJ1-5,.,CASSSRGGNQPQHF,TGTGCCAGCAGCTCCCGGGGTGGCAATCAGCCCCAGCATTTT
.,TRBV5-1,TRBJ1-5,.,CASSLNPATEGPQHF,TGCGCCAGCAGCTTGAACCCGGCCACGGAGGGGCCCCAGCATTTT
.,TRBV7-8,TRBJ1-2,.,CASSLTRKLFFEGGYTF,TGTGCCAGCAGTCTGACCAGGAAACTTTTCTTTGAGGGTGGCTACACCTTC
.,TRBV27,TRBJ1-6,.,CASSITTGHRNSPLHF,TGTGCCAGCAGTATCACCACGGGACATCGCAATTCACCCCTCCACTTT
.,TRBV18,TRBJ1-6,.,CASSPQGLSPLHF,TGTGCCAGCTCGCCCCAGGGCCTCTCACCCCTCCACTTT
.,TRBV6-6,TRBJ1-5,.,CASSPFGWGLSNQPQHF,TGTGCCAGCAGTCCCTTTGGTTGGGGGCTGAGCAATCAGCCCCAGCATTTT
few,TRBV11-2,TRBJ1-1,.,CASSPRQIRGPEAFF,TGTGCCAGCAGCCCACGCCAAATCAGGGGTCCGGAAGCTTTCTTT
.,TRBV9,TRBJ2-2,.,CASSVGTGYTGELFF,TGTGCCAGCAGCGTGGGTACAGGGTACACCGGGGAGCTGTTTTTT
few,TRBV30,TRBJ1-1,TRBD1,CAWTQGKWAEAFF,TGTGCCTGGACACAGGGGAAGTGGGCTGAAGCTTTCTTT
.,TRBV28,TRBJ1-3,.,CASSEAGVENTIYF,TGTGCCAGCAGTGAGGCGGGGGTCGAAAACACCATATATTTT
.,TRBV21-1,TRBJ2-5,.,CASLGGGCPGETQYF,TGTGCCAGCCTAGGTGGGGGCTGCCCAGGAGAGACCCAGTACTTC
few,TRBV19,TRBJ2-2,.,CASTERGSNTGELFF,TGTGCCTCAACAGAACGGGGGTCGAACACCGGGGAGCTGTTTTTT
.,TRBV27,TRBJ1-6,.,CASRTGSSYNSPLHF,TGTGCCAGCAGAACAGGGTCTTCCTATAATTCACCCCTCCACTTT
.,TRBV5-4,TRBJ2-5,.,CASSLGGSGQETQYF,TGTGCCAGCAGCTTGGGGGGTAGCGGCCAAGAGACCCAGTACTTC